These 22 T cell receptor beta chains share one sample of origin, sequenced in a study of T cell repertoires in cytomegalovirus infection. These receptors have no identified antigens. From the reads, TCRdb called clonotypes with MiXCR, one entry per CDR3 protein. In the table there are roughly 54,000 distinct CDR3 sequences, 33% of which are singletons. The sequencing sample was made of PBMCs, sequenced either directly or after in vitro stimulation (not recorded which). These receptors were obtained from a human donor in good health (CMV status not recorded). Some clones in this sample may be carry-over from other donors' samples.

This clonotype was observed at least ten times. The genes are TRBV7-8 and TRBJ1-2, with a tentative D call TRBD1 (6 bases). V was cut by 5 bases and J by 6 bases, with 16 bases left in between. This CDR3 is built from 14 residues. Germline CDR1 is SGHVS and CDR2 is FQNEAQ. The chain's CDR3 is CASSARQVKDGYTF. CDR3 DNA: TGTGCCAGCAGCGCGAGACAGGTCAAAGATGGCTACACCTTC. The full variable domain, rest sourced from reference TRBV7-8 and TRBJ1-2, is GAGVSQSPRYKVAKRGQDVALRCDPISGHVSLFWYQQALGQGPEFLTYFQNEAQLDKSGLPSDRFFAERPEGSVSTLKIQRTQQEDSAVYLCASSARQVKDGYTFGSGTRLTVV.

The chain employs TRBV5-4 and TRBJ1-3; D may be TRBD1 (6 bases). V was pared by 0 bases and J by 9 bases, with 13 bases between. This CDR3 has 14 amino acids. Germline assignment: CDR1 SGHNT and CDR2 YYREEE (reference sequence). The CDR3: CASSLDSGASTIYF. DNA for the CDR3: TGTGCCAGCAGCTTGGATTCGGGGGCAAGCACCATATATTTT.

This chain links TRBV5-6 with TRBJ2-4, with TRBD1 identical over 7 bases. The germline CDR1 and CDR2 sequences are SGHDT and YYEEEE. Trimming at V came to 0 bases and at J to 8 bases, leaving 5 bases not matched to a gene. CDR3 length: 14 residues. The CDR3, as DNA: TGTGCCAGCAGCTTGGGGCTTCAGGGGGACATTCAGTACTTC. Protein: CASSLGLQGDIQYF.

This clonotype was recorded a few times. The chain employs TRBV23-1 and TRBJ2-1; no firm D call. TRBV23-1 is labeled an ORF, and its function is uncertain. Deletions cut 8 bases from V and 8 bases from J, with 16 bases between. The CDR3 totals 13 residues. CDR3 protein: CASSHYYEHEQFF. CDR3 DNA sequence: TGCGCCAGCTCTCATTACTATGAGCATGAGCAGTTCTTC.

CDR3 nucleotide sequence: TGTGCCAGCAGTCCGAAAGACAGATTCTCCTACGAGCAGTACTTC. Amino acids: CASSPKDRFSYEQYF. This chain connects TRBV27 to TRBJ2-7, with D perhaps TRBD1 (5 bases). Deletions cut 5 bases from V and 0 bases from J, with 14 bases between. CDR1 is MNHEY, CDR2 SMNVEV, per germline (reference sequence). This CDR3 spans 15 amino acids.

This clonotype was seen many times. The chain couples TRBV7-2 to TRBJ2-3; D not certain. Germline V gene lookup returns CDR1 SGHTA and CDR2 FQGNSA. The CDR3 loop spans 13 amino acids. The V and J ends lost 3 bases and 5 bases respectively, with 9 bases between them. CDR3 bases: TGTGCCAGCAGCTTCTCCATGCGAGATACGCAGTATTTT. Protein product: CASSFSMRDTQYF.

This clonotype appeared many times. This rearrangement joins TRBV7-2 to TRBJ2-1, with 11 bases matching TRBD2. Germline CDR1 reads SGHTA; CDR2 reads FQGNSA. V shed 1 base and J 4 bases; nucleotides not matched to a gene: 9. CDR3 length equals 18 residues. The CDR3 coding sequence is TGTGCCAGCAGCTTAGAAGGGACTAGCGGACGGTTTTACAATGAGCAGTTCTTC. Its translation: CASSLEGTSGRFYNEQFF.

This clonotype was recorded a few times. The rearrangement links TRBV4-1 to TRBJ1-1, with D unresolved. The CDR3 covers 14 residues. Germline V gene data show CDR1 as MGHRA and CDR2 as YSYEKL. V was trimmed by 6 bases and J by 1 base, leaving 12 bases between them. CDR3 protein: CASSSVGSNTEAFF. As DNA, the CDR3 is TGCGCCAGCAGTTCCGTGGGGTCGAACACTGAAGCTTTCTTT.

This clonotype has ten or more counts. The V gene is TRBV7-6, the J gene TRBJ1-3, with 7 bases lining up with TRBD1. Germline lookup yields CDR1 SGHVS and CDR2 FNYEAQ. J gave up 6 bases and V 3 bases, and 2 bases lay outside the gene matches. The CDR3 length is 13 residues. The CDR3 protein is CASSFGTENTIYF. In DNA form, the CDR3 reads TGTGCCAGCAGCTTTGGGACAGAAAACACCATATATTTT. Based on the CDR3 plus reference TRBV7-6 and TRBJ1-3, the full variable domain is GAGVSQSPRYKVTKRGQDVALRCDPISGHVSLYWYRQALGQGPEFLTYFNYEAQQDKSGLPNDRFSAERPEGSISTLTIQRTEQRDSAMYRCASSFGTENTIYFGEGSWLTVV.

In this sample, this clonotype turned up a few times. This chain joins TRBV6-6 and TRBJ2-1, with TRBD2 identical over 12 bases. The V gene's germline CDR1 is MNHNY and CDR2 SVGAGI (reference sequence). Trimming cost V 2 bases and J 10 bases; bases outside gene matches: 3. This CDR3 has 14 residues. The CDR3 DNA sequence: TGTGCCAGCAGTTACAGACTAGCGGGAGACGAGCAGTTCTTC. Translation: CASSYRLAGDEQFF.

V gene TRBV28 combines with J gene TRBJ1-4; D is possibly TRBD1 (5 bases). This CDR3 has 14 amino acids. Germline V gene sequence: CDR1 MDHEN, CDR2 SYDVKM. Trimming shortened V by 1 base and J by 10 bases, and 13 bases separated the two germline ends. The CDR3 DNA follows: TGTGCCAGCAGTTTATCCCCCCTGGGGGGAAAACTGTTTTTT. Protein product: CASSLSPLGGKLFF.

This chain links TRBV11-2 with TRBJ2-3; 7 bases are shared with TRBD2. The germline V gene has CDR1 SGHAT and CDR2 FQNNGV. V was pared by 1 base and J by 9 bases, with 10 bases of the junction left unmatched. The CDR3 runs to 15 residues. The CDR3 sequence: CASSLGGPTSPTQYF. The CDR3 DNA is TGTGCCAGCAGCTTAGGCGGCCCGACTAGCCCGACGCAGTATTTT. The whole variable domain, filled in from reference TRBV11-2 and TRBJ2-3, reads EAGVAQSPRYKIIEKRQSVAFWCNPISGHATLYWYQQILGQGPKLLIQFQNNGVVDDSQLPKDRFSAERLKGVDSTLKIQPAKLEDSAVYLCASSLGGPTSPTQYFGPGTRLTVL.

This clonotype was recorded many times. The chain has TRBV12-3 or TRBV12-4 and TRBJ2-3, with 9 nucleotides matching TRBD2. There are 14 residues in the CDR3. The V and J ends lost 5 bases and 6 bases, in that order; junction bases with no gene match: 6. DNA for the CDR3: TGTGCCAGCAGTCCAGGACTAGCGTCGGATACGCAGTATTTT. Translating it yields CASSPGLASDTQYF.

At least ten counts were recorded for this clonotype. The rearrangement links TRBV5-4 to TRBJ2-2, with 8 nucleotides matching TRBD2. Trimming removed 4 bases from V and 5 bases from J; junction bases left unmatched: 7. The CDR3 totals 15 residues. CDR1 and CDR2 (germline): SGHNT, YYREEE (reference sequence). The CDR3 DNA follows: TGTGCCAGCAGCCCCGGGACTAGTCGGACCGGGGAGCTGTTTTTT. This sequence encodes CASSPGTSRTGELFF.

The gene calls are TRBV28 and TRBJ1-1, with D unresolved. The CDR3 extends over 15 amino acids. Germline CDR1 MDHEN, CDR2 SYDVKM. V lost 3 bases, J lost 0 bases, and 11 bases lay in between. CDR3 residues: CASSFPGAMNTEAFF. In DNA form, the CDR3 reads TGTGCCAGCAGTTTTCCCGGTGCCATGAACACTGAAGCTTTCTTT.

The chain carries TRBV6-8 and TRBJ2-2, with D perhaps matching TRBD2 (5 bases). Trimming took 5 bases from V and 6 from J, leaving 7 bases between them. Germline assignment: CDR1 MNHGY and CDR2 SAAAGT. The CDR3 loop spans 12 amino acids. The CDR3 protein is CASSDYSGELFF. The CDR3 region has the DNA TGTGCCAGCAGTGACTACTCCGGGGAGCTGTTTTTT.

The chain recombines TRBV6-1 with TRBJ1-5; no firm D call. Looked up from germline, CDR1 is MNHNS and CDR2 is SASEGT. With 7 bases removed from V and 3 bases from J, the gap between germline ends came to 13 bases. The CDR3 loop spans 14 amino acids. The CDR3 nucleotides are TGTGCCAGCAAGTTCGGGGATAACAATCAGCCCCAGCATTTT. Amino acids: CASKFGDNNQPQHF.

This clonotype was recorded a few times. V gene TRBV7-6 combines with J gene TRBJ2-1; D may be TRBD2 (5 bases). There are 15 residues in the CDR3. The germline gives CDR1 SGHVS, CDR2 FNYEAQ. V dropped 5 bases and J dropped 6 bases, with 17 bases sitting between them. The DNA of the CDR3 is TGTGCCAGCAGCCCTGGCCCTAGCAGTGGCAATGAGCAGTTCTTC. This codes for CASSPGPSSGNEQFF.

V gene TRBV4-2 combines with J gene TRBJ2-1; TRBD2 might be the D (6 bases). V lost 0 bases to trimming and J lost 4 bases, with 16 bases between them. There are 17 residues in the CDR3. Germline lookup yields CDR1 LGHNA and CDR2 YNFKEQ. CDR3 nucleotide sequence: TGTGCCAGCAGCCAAGATCCAGGCGTCGGGAGTTACAATGAGCAGTTCTTC. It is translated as CASSQDPGVGSYNEQFF.

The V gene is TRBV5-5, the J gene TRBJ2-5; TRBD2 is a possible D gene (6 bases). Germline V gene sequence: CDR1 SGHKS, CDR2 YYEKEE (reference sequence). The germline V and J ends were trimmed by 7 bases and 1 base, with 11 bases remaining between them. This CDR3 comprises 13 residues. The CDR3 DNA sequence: TGTGCCAGCCAAACTAGCCCCCAAGAGACCCAGTACTTC. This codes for CASQTSPQETQYF.

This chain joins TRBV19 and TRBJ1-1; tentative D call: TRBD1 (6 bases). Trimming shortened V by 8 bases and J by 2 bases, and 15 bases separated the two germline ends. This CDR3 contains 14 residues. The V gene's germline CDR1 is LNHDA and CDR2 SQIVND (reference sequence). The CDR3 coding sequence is TGTGCCAGTGCCTGGGGCAGGGGAAACACTGAAGCTTTCTTT. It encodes CASAWGRGNTEAFF. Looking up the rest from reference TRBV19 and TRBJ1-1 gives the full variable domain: DGGITQSPKYLFRKEGQNVTLSCEQNLNHDAMYWYRQDPGQGLRLIYYSQIVNDFQKGDIAEGYSVSREKKESFPLTVTSAQKNPTAFYLCASAWGRGNTEAFFGQGTRLTVV.

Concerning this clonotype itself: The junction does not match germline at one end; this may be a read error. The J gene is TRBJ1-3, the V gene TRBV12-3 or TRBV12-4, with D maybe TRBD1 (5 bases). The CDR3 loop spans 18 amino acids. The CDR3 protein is CASSFGINGAHTENTLYF. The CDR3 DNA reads TGTGCCAGCAGTTTTGGGATTAATGGGGCGCATACAGAAAACACCTTATATTTT.